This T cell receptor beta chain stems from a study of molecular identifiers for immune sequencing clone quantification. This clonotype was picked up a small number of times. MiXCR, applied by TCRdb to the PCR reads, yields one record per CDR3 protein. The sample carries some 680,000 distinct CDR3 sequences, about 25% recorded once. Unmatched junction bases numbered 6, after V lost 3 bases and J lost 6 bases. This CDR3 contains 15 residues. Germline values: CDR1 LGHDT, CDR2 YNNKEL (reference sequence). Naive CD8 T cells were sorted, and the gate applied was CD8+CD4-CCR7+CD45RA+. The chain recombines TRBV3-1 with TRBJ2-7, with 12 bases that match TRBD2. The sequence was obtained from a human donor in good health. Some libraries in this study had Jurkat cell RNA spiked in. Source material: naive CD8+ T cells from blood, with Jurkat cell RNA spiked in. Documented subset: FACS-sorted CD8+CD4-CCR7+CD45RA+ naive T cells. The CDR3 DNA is TGTGCCAGCAGCCACCTCCTAGCGGGAGGGGTCGAGCAGTACTTC. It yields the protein CASSHLLAGGVEQYF.